Included here is one T cell receptor (beta chain) sequence, with context. No antigen is known for it. These data belong to a study of OX40 agonist ivuxolimab in advanced cancers. Study at large: Given to patients was ivuxolimab, an agonistic anti-OX40 (CD134) antibody. Antecedent anti-PD-1, anti-PD-L1 or anti-CTLA-4 therapy was permissible, with under 50% having received some. Study-wide results and limits: Certain nonresponders additionally had low normalized T-cell clonal expansion.

Assay used: immunoSEQ multiplex PCR; TCRdb lists only in-frame clones, some missing. Here the sample spans around 34,000 clones, about 76% being singletons. Patients were excluded for autoimmune disease history or systemic immunosuppression. The CDR3 spans 16 residues. V dropped 1 base and J dropped 3; count of bases not matched to a gene: 5. CDR1 is MGHRA, CDR2 YSYEKL, per germline. The V gene is TRBV4-1, the J gene TRBJ2-3; 9 bases agree with TRBD2. The sequence derives from an adult with an advanced solid tumor such as melanoma, head and neck, liver or kidney cancer. The material sequenced was CD4+ or CD8+ T cells sorted from blood, taken in a trial of the OX40 agonist ivuxolimab. The CDR3 region has the DNA TGCGCCAGCAGCCAAGTTAGCCTAGCGGGGACAGATACGCAGTATTTT. The encoded protein is CASSQVSLAGTDTQYF.